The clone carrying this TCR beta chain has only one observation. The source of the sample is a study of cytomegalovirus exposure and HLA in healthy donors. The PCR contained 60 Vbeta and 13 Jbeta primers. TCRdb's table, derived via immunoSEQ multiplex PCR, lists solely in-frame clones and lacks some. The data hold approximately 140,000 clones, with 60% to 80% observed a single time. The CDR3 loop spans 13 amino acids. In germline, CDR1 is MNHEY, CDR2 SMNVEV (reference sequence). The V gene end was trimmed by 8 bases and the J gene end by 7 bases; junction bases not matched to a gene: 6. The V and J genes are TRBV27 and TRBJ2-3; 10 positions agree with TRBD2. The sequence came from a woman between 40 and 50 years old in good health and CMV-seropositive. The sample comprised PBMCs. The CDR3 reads CASSAGGPYTQYF. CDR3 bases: TGTGCCAGCTCAGCGGGGGGGCCGTATACGCAGTATTTT.